This TCR beta chain comes out of a study of cytomegalovirus exposure and HLA in healthy donors. Turning to the study itself: Of more than 350 genotyped donors, more than 70% clustered with self-reported Caucasian donors.

Donors showed nominal health when sampled, although they likely had unrecorded immune exposures. Study-wide points: Follow-up analysis seemed to connect common viral pathogens with several of the most significant clusters identified. Fewer N-insertions (relative to the roughly 630-donor mean) were reportedly seen in an Asian-associated ancestry cluster in a later analysis.

This clone showed up just a few times. The antigen is unknown. PCR primers comprised 60 Vbeta and 13 Jbeta primers. This table comes from immunoSEQ multiplex PCR, and its TCRdb copy is limited to in-frame clones, with some not included. The sample contains approximately 89,000 clones, approximately 76% of which appear only once. Germline values: CDR1 SQVTM, CDR2 ANQGSEA. The trim removed 5 bases at V and 4 bases at J, leaving 6 bases unmatched. This CDR3 is 14 amino acids long. The clonotype originates from a male donor in good health and CMV-seronegative. Sequenced: PBMCs. V gene TRBV29-1 combines with J gene TRBJ2-3, with TRBD2 matching 10 bases. The CDR3 spells CSVQREGPADTQYF. Written as DNA, the CDR3 is TGCAGCGTTCAGCGGGAGGGCCCCGCAGATACGCAGTATTTT.